This TCR beta chain emerged from a study of OX40 agonist ivuxolimab in advanced cancers. TCRdb's copy holds only in-frame clones and misses some; the assay was immunoSEQ multiplex PCR. The sample lists 60,000 to 70,000 clones; 75% to 95% were seen once. The CDR3 covers 17 residues. Germline V gene data show CDR1 as SGHVS and CDR2 as FQNEAQ. The J segment lost 2 bases and the V segment lost 6 bases, leaving 14 bases of the junction unmatched. V usage is TRBV7-8 and J usage is TRBJ2-7, with 9 bases identical to TRBD2. Specimen: CD4+ or CD8+ T cells sorted from blood, collected in a trial of the OX40 agonist ivuxolimab. The clonotype was recovered from an adult with an advanced solid tumor such as melanoma, head and neck, liver or kidney cancer. The CDR3 DNA sequence: TGTGCCAGCAGGCAATCCCGGGGCGCTAGCGGGACCTACGAGCAGTACTTC. Protein product: CASRQSRGASGTYEQYF.